This T cell receptor beta chain was identified during a study of beta chain features in type 1 diabetes. This clone has ten or more counts. Its cognate antigen is unknown. Findings and limits, study-wide: Patients showed naive, central memory and Treg TCRB repertoires that appeared more similar than those of healthy donors. TCRB CDR3 length was moderately but significantly reduced in all four CD4+ subsets of Type 1 diabetes patients.

The V and J ends lost 3 bases and 6 bases respectively, with 7 bases between them. In germline, CDR1 is SNHLY, CDR2 FYNNEI. The CDR3 has 12 amino acids. One heparinised blood draw, averaging about 116 mL, came from each donor. Sorted populations all had greater than 95% purity. Every isolated RNA sample was fully reverse transcribed, so sequencing captured expressed TCRB transcripts. It was found that naive, central memory and regulatory T cell samples averaged about 3.57 million reads. The repertoire was sequenced with immunoSEQ multiplex PCR; TCRdb's copy has only in-frame clones and lacks some. The sample lists a few hundred thousand clones; roughly a tenth were seen once.

Sample: central memory CD4+ T cells from blood. The clonotype originates from a man aged 30 to 45 with type 1 diabetes. This rearrangement joins TRBV2 to TRBJ2-3; D is undetermined. CDR3 loop: CASSEARDTQYF. Written as DNA, the CDR3 is TGTGCCAGCAGTGAGGCCCGCGATACGCAGTATTTT.